The 13 T cell receptor beta chains below come from one sample, sequenced in a study of blood T cells in healthy people across ages. Alongside a J-beta primer mix, a sample-barcoded 5' primer served in a second PCR lasting about 7 to 11 cycles. Using its own MiXCR run on the 5' RACE reads, TCRdb lists one record per CDR3 protein. The table records hundreds of thousands of distinct CDR3 sequences, more than 20% of them present only once. The sequenced material came from blood. Receptors were obtained from a man in his 70s in good health.

As concerns this clonotype: Sequence at one end of the junction differs from germline and may be a read error. This chain links TRBV20-1 with TRBJ1-1; D is unclear. The V gene's germline CDR1 is DFQATT and CDR2 SNEGSKA (reference sequence). The CDR3 extends over 14 amino acids. CDR3 sequence: CSAPPLEGGTEPFF. The CDR3 bases are TGCAGTGCTCCTCCTCTCGAAGGCGGCACTGAACCTTTCTTT.

The table lists this clonotype with a count of one. This rearrangement joins TRBV6-6 to TRBJ1-2; TRBD1 agrees at 10 bases. The CDR3 is 14 residues long. CDR1 and CDR2 from the germline V gene are MNHNY and SVGAGI (reference sequence). The trim removed 5 bases at V and 5 bases at J, leaving 5 bases unmatched. CDR3 region: CASSTRDRGYGYTF. The CDR3 bases are TGTGCCAGCAGTACCCGGGACAGGGGTTATGGCTACACCTTC.

This clonotype appeared a few times. The chain uses TRBV6-5 and TRBJ1-1; possibly TRBD1 for D (6 bases). This CDR3 comprises 12 residues. The germline V gene encodes CDR1 MNHEY and CDR2 SVGAGI. Trimming cost V 10 bases and J 0 bases, with 9 bases left between them. The CDR3 loop is CATWTVNTEAFF. The CDR3 DNA reads as TGTGCCACCTGGACAGTGAACACTGAAGCTTTCTTT.

The chain carries TRBV10-3 and TRBJ2-1, with 12 bases aligning to TRBD1. From germline, CDR1 is ENHRY and CDR2 SYGVKD. This CDR3 contains 14 residues. With 11 bases clipped from V and 8 bases from J, the junction kept 10 bases outside the gene matches. CDR3 sequence reads: CAAGTGGEGDEQFF. The CDR3 DNA follows: TGTGCCGCAGGGACAGGGGGCGAAGGCGATGAGCAGTTCTTC.

This clonotype was seen only a few times. V gene TRBV27 combines with J gene TRBJ1-6; weak D call: TRBD1 (5 bases). The CDR3 is 15 amino acids. With 2 bases removed from V and 7 bases from J, the gap between germline ends came to 12 bases. Germline-derived CDR1 and CDR2 are MNHEY and SMNVEV (reference sequence). Here the CDR3 DNA reads TGTGCCAGCAGTTTAACCCGGGACGGAAATTCACCCCTCCACTTT. Protein: CASSLTRDGNSPLHF.

This clonotype was picked up a small number of times. The rearrangement joins TRBV12-3 or TRBV12-4 to TRBJ1-4; D not resolved. Trimming removed 4 bases at V and 10 bases at J, with 22 bases between. The CDR3 has 16 amino acids. The CDR3 region is CASSSGVSKVGPKLFF. The DNA for the CDR3 is TGTGCCAGCAGTTCTGGAGTCTCCAAAGTAGGGCCAAAACTGTTTTTT.

This clonotype occurred a few times. The genes are TRBV6-5 and TRBJ1-1; D is uncertain. There are 11 residues in the CDR3. The germline V gene has CDR1 MNHEY and CDR2 SVGAGI. V lost 7 bases to trimming and J lost 2 bases, with 5 bases between them. CDR3 DNA sequence: TGTGCCAGCACCTCAAACACTGAAGCTTTCTTT. Translating it yields CASTSNTEAFF.

The chain is built from TRBV12-3 or TRBV12-4 and TRBJ2-5; D may be TRBD1 (6 bases). The end of the DNA aligns better with TRBJ2-7, so the J call may be wrong. The CDR3 runs 13 residues. CDR3 sequence: CASRDSSAYEQYF. The CDR3 region has the DNA TGTGCCAGCAGGGACAGCAGCGCCTACGAGCAGTACTTC.

Comment on this clonotype: Sequence at one end of the junction differs from germline and may be a read error. This rearrangement joins TRBV19 to TRBJ1-1; unclear D gene. CDR3 length equals 14 residues. Germline CDR1 reads LNHDA; CDR2 reads SQIVND (reference sequence). The CDR3 reads CTSSQTYSSTEAFF. CDR3 coding DNA: TGTACCAGTAGTCAGACTTATAGTAGCACTGAAGCTTTCTTT.

The CDR3: CASSHKGFDEQFF. The CDR3 DNA is TGTGCCAGCAGCCATAAAGGGTTCGATGAGCAGTTCTTC. This chain joins TRBV14 and TRBJ2-1, with D unclear. CDR3 length: 13 residues. V was shortened by 3 bases and J by 8 bases, with 11 bases between the two germline ends. The germline V gene encodes CDR1 SGHDN and CDR2 FVKESK.

This chain links TRBV29-1 with TRBJ1-1, with TRBD1 matching 7 bases. This CDR3 contains 12 residues. V dropped 6 bases and J dropped 4; count of bases not matched to a gene: 5. Germline loops: CDR1 SQVTM, CDR2 ANQGSEA. Here the CDR3 DNA reads TGCAGCGTAAAGTCAGGGGGCACTGAAGCTTTCTTT. It yields the protein CSVKSGGTEAFF. The full variable domain, completed using reference TRBV29-1 and TRBJ1-1, is SAVISQKPSRDICQRGTSLTIQCQVDSQVTMMFWYRQQPGQSLTLIATANQGSEATYESGFVIDKFPISRPNLTFSTLTVSNMSPEDSSIYLCSVKSGGTEAFFGQGTRLTVV.

This clonotype was counted ten times or more. The chain combines TRBV7-9 with TRBJ2-7, with a tentative D call TRBD1 (5 bases). Trimming took off 1 base at V and 0 bases at J, with 10 bases between the two ends. Germline CDR1 SEHNR, CDR2 FQNEAQ (reference sequence). This CDR3 has 15 amino acids. The CDR3 DNA follows: TGTGCCAGCAGCTTAGTTCAGGGTGACTCCTACGAGCAGTACTTC. Protein product: CASSLVQGDSYEQYF.

This clonotype occurred a few times. In nucleotides, the CDR3 is TGCACCTTACAGGGAAGGGAGACCCAGTACTTC. The encoded protein is CTLQGRETQYF. The J gene is TRBJ2-5, the V gene TRBV20-1; D is possibly TRBD1 (6 bases). The germline V gene encodes CDR1 DFQATT and CDR2 SNEGSKA (reference sequence). This CDR3 has 11 amino acids.